This entry lists 18 T cell receptor beta chains sequenced from one sample in a study of CXCR3-negative and CXCR3-positive naive CD8 T cells. Study findings and constraints: Naive cells with CXCR3 showed TRB CDR3s that were more hydrophobic than those in CXCR3-negative naive cells.

The libraries of TRB cDNA were prepared using 5' RACE with UMI labels. TCRdb reprocessed the 5' RACE reads and reports one entry per CDR3 protein, with no DNA. The repertoire table contains about 94,000 distinct CDR3 sequences. Antigen specificity for these receptors is unknown. Source material: naive CXCR3+ CD8+ T cells from blood. Subset meaning: CD45RO-CCR7+CD27+CD95- naive CD8+ T cells expressing CXCR3 (TNR3+). All receptors derive from a human donor in good health. Some clones in this sample may be carry-over from other donors' samples.

V and J are TRBV10-3 and TRBJ2-7; TCRdb's assignment of TRBD2 cannot be checked, as there is no DNA. The length of the CDR3 is 11 residues. Germline CDR1 ENHRY, CDR2 SYGVKD. CDR3 in amino acids: CAAGSYYEQYF.

The J gene is TRBJ1-1, the V gene TRBV5-8. Germline V gives CDR1 SGHTS, CDR2 YDEGEE. This CDR3 has 13 residues. The CDR3 spells CASSLGRAVEAFF.

The rearrangement joins TRBV4-3 to TRBJ2-6; TCRdb lists TRBD2, though no DNA is available to test this call. CDR1 is LGHNA, CDR2 YSLEER, per germline. The CDR3 runs to 16 residues. The CDR3 reads CASSQLEGTGANVLTF.

This chain's CDR3 is CSARDRATGYEQYF. The V gene is TRBV20-1, the J gene TRBJ2-7; the TCRdb call, TRBD2, lacks DNA for checking. In germline, CDR1 is DFQATT, CDR2 SNEGSKA (reference sequence). The CDR3 contains 14 residues.

The chain couples TRBV4-1 to TRBJ2-7; checking the TCRdb D call of TRBD1 is not possible without DNA. Germline V gene lookup returns CDR1 MGHRA and CDR2 YSYEKL. CDR3 length: 16 residues. Here the CDR3 reads CASSQDSGTGLIEQYF.

This chain links TRBV20-1 with TRBJ2-3; TCRdb outputs TRBD2, but without DNA this stays unchecked. This CDR3 region has 17 residues. CDR1 and CDR2 from the germline V gene are DFQATT and SNEGSKA (reference sequence). The CDR3 region is CSASPGEIAGDSDTQYF.

V and J are TRBV4-2 and TRBJ2-7; as DNA is missing, the TRBD1 call by TCRdb cannot be tested. Per the germline V gene, CDR1 is LGHNA and CDR2 is YNFKEQ. This CDR3 comprises 15 residues. The CDR3 sequence is CASNPGQGSSYEQYF.

The genes are TRBV19 and TRBJ2-7; absent DNA, TCRdb's TRBD2 call cannot be checked. Germline-derived CDR1 and CDR2 are LNHDA and SQIVND (reference sequence). This CDR3 comprises 13 residues. The CDR3 here is CASSIRYSYEQYF.

The chain recombines TRBV12-3 or TRBV12-4 with TRBJ2-5; TCRdb proposes TRBD1, but this gene call is untestable without DNA. The CDR3 spans 15 residues. The CDR3 spells CASSFPRSGEETQYF.

This rearrangement joins TRBV14 to TRBJ2-3; the D call of TRBD2 rests on TCRdb alone, since no DNA is present to check it. CDR1 and CDR2 (germline): SGHDN, FVKESK. The CDR3 contains 17 residues. CDR3 sequence reads: CASSQGLAGWGADTQYF.

The chain has TRBV12-1 and TRBJ1-1. TRBV12-1 is classified as a pseudogene. CDR3 length equals 13 residues. CDR3 loop: CASSCDRNTEAFF.

J is TRBJ2-7 and V is TRBV4-3; TCRdb picks TRBD2, but there is no DNA to check that call. Germline V lookup: CDR1 LGHNA, CDR2 YSLEER. The CDR3 has 15 amino acids. The CDR3: CASSQSGLAPYEQYF.

This chain uses TRBV14 with TRBJ2-7; the TCRdb call, TRBD1, lacks DNA for checking. This CDR3 contains 15 residues. Germline V CDR1 and CDR2: SGHDN, FVKESK. CDR3 sequence: CASSPGTGDFYEQYF.

The rearrangement joins TRBV5-6 to TRBJ2-1; TCRdb outputs TRBD2, but without DNA this stays unchecked. CDR1 SGHDT and CDR2 YYEEEE come from the germline V gene. The CDR3 contains 16 residues. The CDR3 sequence is CASSLVLAGAYNEQFF.

V usage is TRBV29-1 and J usage is TRBJ2-7. The CDR3 is 15 amino acids. Germline values: CDR1 SQVTM, CDR2 ANQGSEA. CDR3 in amino acids: CSVQDRTARDYEQYF.

The V call is TRBV24-1, the J call TRBJ2-7. CDR1 and CDR2 (germline): KGHDR, SFDVKD. This CDR3 has 13 residues. The CDR3: CATSAGSSYEQYF.

The CDR3 sequence: CASSDSSYNSPLHF. This chain joins TRBV2 and TRBJ1-6. This CDR3 is built from 14 residues. Germline V gene lookup returns CDR1 SNHLY and CDR2 FYNNEI.

V usage is TRBV29-1 and J usage is TRBJ1-4; the TCRdb D gene call, TRBD1, has no DNA to confirm it. This CDR3 spans 13 amino acids. Germline assignment: CDR1 SQVTM and CDR2 ANQGSEA. The CDR3 loop reads CSVVPRGSEKLFF.